The 21 T cell receptor beta chains listed next were all sequenced from one sample in a study of brain metastases from non-small cell lung cancer. The repertoire was sequenced with immunoSEQ multiplex PCR; TCRdb's copy has only in-frame clones and lacks some. Of 4,000 to 5,000 clones listed, 70% to 90% are singletons. Sequenced material: primary lung tumor tissue. The receptor source for this set is a donor aged 40 or over with non-small cell lung cancer.

The chain couples TRBV19 to TRBJ1-5; weak D call: TRBD1 (5 bases). Per the germline V gene, CDR1 is LNHDA and CDR2 is SQIVND (reference sequence). There are 16 residues in the CDR3. The V end lost 2 bases, the J end lost 0 bases, and 11 bases lay between the germline ends. The CDR3 DNA reads as TGTGCCAGTAGTATAAAAGGGGACCATAGCAATCAGCCCCAGCATTTT. Protein sequence: CASSIKGDHSNQPQHF.

The chain is built from TRBV10-2 and TRBJ1-1, with D possibly being TRBD1 (5 bases). Germline CDR1 is WSHSY and CDR2 is SAAADI. This CDR3 region has 15 residues. V gave up 5 bases and J gave up 9 bases, with 22 bases separating them. The CDR3 DNA reads as TGCGCCAGCAGTTTAAGACAAGGGGCGAAAAAACAAGCTTTCTTT. Translation gives CASSLRQGAKKQAFF.

The rearrangement uses TRBV21-1 and TRBJ1-2; TRBD1 was called by the table and not checked on the DNA. TRBV21-1 is listed as a pseudogene. This CDR3 region has 14 residues. The CDR3 nucleotides read TGTGCCAGGGTGGGACAGTCCCCTAACTATGGCTACACCTTC. Encoded protein: CARVGQSPNYGYTF.

This rearrangement joins TRBV29-1 to TRBJ2-3; 8 nucleotides align to TRBD1. Germline V lookup: CDR1 SQVTM, CDR2 ANQGSEA. Trimming at V came to 4 bases and at J to 1 base, leaving 4 bases not matched to a gene. CDR3 length equals 14 residues. In nucleotides, the CDR3 is TGCAGCGTTGGCCAGGGGGCCGGCACAGATACGCAGTATTTT. Translation: CSVGQGAGTDTQYF.

The chain has TRBV7-3 and TRBJ2-7; the D gene is possibly TRBD1 (6 bases). Germline CDR1 reads SGHTA; CDR2 reads FQGTGA. The V end lost 2 bases, the J end lost 6 bases, and 14 bases lay between the germline ends. The CDR3 is 14 amino acids. CDR3 sequence reads: CASSLAGDKGEQYF. As DNA, the CDR3 is TGTGCCAGCAGCTTAGCAGGGGACAAGGGCGAGCAGTACTTC.

The J gene is TRBJ2-3, the V gene TRBV18; 12 bases agree with TRBD2. The junction had 4 bases not matched to a gene; V was cut back by 4 bases and J by 2 bases. Germline V gives CDR1 KGHSH, CDR2 LQKENI. The CDR3 is made up of 16 amino acids. As DNA, the CDR3 is TGTGCCAGCTCACGCGGACTAGCGGGAACCACAGATACGCAGTATTTT. It encodes CASSRGLAGTTDTQYF. Drawing the rest from reference TRBV18 and TRBJ2-3, the complete variable domain is NAGVMQNPRHLVRRRGQEARLRCSPMKGHSHVYWYRQLPEEGLKFMVYLQKENIIDESGMPKERFSAEFPKEGPSILRIQQVVRGDSAAYFCASSRGLAGTTDTQYFGPGTRLTVL.

The chain couples TRBV28 to TRBJ2-1; no clear D. Trimming cost V 3 bases and J 5 bases, with 2 bases left between them. CDR1 is MDHEN and CDR2 is SYDVKM in the germline V gene. The CDR3 is 11 amino acids. CDR3 sequence (DNA): TGTGCCAGCAGTTTGAACAATGAGCAGTTCTTC. Its translation: CASSLNNEQFF.

Concerning this clone: Relative to the germline gene, one junction end is altered; a read error may explain this. Distinct nucleotide sequences in the sample also encode this CDR3. This chain links TRBV28 with TRBJ1-2; D remains ambiguous. CDR3 length equals 9 residues. Germline CDR1 MDHEN, CDR2 SYDVKM. The CDR3: CASSTPYTF. CDR3 coding DNA: TGTGCCAGCAGCACCCCCTACACCTTT.

As to this clone: Compared with germline, one end of the junction differs, possibly owing to a read error. The chain has TRBV14 and TRBJ2-3, with a tentative D call TRBD1 (5 bases). The CDR3 length is 16 residues. CDR1 is SGHDN, CDR2 FVKESK, per germline. CDR3 coding DNA: TGTGCCAGCAGCCAAGACCACAGGTTTAGCACAGATACACAGTATTTT. This gives the protein CASSQDHRFSTDTQYF.

This chain connects TRBV14 to TRBJ2-2; D remains unclear. Germline assignment: CDR1 SGHDN and CDR2 FVKESK. Trimming removed 0 bases from V and 4 bases from J, with 6 bases in between. The CDR3 spans 14 residues. CDR3 nucleotide sequence: TGTGCCAGCAGCCAAGATTGGGGCACCGGGGAGCTGTTTTTT. This sequence encodes CASSQDWGTGELFF.

The CDR3 sequence is CASSPRDSYYEQYF. CDR3 nucleotide sequence: TGTGCCAGCAGCCCACGGGACAGTTACTACGAGCAGTACTTC. The chain carries TRBV9 and TRBJ2-7; 7 nucleotides align to TRBD1. CDR1 is SGDLS, CDR2 YYNGEE, per germline. The CDR3 extends over 14 amino acids. With V trimmed by 4 bases and J by 3 bases, 7 bases remained unmatched.

The chain recombines TRBV7-9 with TRBJ1-1, with D possibly being TRBD1 (5 bases). Per germline, CDR1 SEHNR and CDR2 FQNEAQ (reference sequence). Trimming took 1 base from V and 1 from J, leaving 22 bases between them. The CDR3 consists of 19 residues. The CDR3 spells CASSLGTLWGRLGNTEAFF. CDR3 nucleotide sequence: TGTGCCAGCAGCTTAGGTACGCTCTGGGGCCGTTTGGGGAACACTGAAGCTTTCTTT.

The V call is TRBV28, the J call TRBJ1-2; D may be TRBD1 (5 bases). Germline V gene lookup returns CDR1 MDHEN and CDR2 SYDVKM. V was shortened by 11 bases and J by 8 bases, with 21 bases between the two germline ends. CDR3 length equals 13 residues. The CDR3 here is CAGRARGPEGYTF. For the CDR3, the DNA is TGTGCCGGCCGGGCACGGGGCCCGGAGGGCTACACCTTC.

This clone was counted a single time. The chain has TRBV5-5 and TRBJ2-7; perhaps TRBD2 as D (6 bases). V lost 5 bases and J 7 bases, leaving 16 bases between the germline ends. The CDR3 is 13 amino acids. Germline CDR1 SGHKS, CDR2 YYEKEE (reference sequence). For the CDR3, the DNA is TGTGCCAGCAGGCTCTGGGGGGAAGCGGAGCAGTACTTC. This encodes CASRLWGEAEQYF.

In its sample, this clone was seen once. The chain links TRBV10-1 to TRBJ1-5; the match to TRBD1 covers 7 bases. In germline, CDR1 is WNHNN, CDR2 SYGVQD (reference sequence). The CDR3 runs to 15 residues. The trim removed 6 bases at V and 2 bases at J, leaving 7 bases unmatched. Here the CDR3 reads CASRFRGGGNQPQHF. CDR3 bases: TGCGCCAGCAGGTTCAGGGGGGGCGGCAATCAGCCCCAGCATTTT.

The chain carries TRBV9 and TRBJ2-2; TRBD2 agrees at 10 bases. Germline V gene data show CDR1 as SGDLS and CDR2 as YYNGEE. This CDR3 comprises 16 residues. Trimming took 3 bases from V and 4 from J; bases not matched to a gene: 6. CDR3 residues: CASSASEREGTGELFF. DNA for the CDR3: TGTGCCAGCAGCGCCTCTGAGCGGGAGGGCACCGGGGAGCTGTTTTTT.

The V call is TRBV13, the J call TRBJ2-5, with unresolved D. V lost 2 bases and J 6 bases, leaving 10 bases between the germline ends. This CDR3 spans 13 amino acids. Germline-derived CDR1 and CDR2 are PRHDT and FYEKMQ (reference sequence). CDR3 sequence reads: CASSLSSWQTQYF. For the CDR3, the DNA is TGTGCCAGCAGCTTATCCAGTTGGCAGACCCAGTACTTC.

Turning to this clone: This sample also contains other DNA sequences that code for the same CDR3. V gene TRBV27 combines with J gene TRBJ2-7; D perhaps matches TRBD2 (5 bases). The CDR3 has 13 amino acids. Trimming stripped 2 bases from V and 5 bases from J, with 10 bases between. From germline, CDR1 is MNHEY and CDR2 SMNVEV (reference sequence). The CDR3 bases are TGTGCCAGCAGTTTAACGTCCGGGAACGAGCAGTACTTC. Translation gives CASSLTSGNEQYF.

This rearrangement joins TRBV7-9 to TRBJ1-1; D may be TRBD1 (6 bases). Trimming removed 8 bases from V and 1 base from J, with 17 bases in between. The germline gives CDR1 SEHNR, CDR2 FQNEAQ (reference sequence). The CDR3 length is 15 residues. This CDR3 reads CASATTGQANTEAFF. The CDR3 DNA is TGTGCCAGCGCAACTACAGGGCAAGCGAACACTGAAGCTTTCTTT.

The chain carries TRBV4-3 and TRBJ2-4; D remains ambiguous. The ends were cut back, 0 bases at V and 6 bases at J, with 12 bases in the middle. This CDR3 comprises 15 residues. Germline V CDR1 and CDR2: LGHNA, YSLEER. This CDR3 reads CASSQERRQGNIQYF. CDR3 bases: TGCGCCAGCAGCCAAGAAAGGAGACAAGGAAACATTCAGTACTTC.

This chain uses TRBV29-1 with TRBJ1-2; TRBD1 agrees at 7 bases. Trimming removed 6 bases from V and 7 bases from J; junction bases left unmatched: 20. This CDR3 is built from 16 residues. Germline CDR1 is SQVTM and CDR2 is ANQGSEA. The CDR3 here is CSVLRGLETGRGGYTF. The DNA for the CDR3 is TGCAGCGTCCTAAGAGGTCTGGAGACAGGGAGGGGTGGCTACACCTTC.